This record concerns one TCR beta chain sequence. The antigen is undetermined. Blood, 2.5 to 3 ml, was drawn per donor. The data were obtained in a study of monozygotic twins with inflammatory bowel disease. The germline V gene has CDR1 MGHDK and CDR2 SYGVNS. The CDR3 covers 18 residues. The UMIs carried a 6-nucleotide sample barcode, and they were added by template switching. Following a re-call of the 5' RACE reads, TCRdb has one entry per CDR3 protein and lacks DNA. In all, the sample yields around 380,000 distinct CDR3 sequences. Whole-study findings and limits: Different T cell subtypes could not be distinguished. Especially with disease activity, IBD patients shared fewer clonotypes with others than healthy twins did.

V usage is TRBV25-1 and J usage is TRBJ2-5; absent DNA, TCRdb's TRBD2 call cannot be checked. Sequenced sample: blood. The receptor's source is a human donor with ulcerative colitis or Crohn's disease, or a healthy co-twin of an affected twin (not recorded which). CDR3 residues: CASSDHTSGGALQETQYF.